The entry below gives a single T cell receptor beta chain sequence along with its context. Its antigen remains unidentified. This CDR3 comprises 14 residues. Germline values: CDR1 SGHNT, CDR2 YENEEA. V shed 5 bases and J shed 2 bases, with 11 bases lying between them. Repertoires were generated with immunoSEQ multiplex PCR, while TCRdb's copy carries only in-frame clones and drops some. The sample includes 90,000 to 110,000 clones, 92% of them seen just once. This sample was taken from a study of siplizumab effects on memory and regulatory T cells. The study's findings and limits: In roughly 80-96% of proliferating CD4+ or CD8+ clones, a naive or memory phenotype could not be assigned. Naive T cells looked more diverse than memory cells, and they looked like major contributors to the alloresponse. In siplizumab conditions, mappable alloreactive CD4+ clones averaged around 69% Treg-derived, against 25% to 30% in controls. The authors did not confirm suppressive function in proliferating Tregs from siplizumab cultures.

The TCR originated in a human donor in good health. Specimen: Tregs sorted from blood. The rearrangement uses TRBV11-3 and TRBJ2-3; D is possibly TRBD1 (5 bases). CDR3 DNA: TGTGCCAGCAGCGTGCAGGGATTCACAGATACGCAGTATTTT. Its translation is CASSVQGFTDTQYF.